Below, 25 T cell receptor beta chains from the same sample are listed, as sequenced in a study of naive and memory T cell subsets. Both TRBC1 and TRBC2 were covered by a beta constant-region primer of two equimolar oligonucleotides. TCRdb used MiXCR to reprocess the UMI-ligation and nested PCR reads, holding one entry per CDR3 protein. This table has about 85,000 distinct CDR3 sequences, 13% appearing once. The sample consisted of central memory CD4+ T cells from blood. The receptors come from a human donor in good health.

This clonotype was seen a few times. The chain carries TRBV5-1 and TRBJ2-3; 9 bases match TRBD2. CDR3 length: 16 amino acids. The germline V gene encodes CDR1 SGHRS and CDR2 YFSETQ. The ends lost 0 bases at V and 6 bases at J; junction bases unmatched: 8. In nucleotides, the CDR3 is TGCGCCAGCAGCTTGGTGCCAGCGGGAGGATCGGATACGCAGTATTTT. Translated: CASSLVPAGGSDTQYF. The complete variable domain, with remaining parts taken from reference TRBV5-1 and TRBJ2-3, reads KAGVTQTPRYLIKTRGQQVTLSCSPISGHRSVSWYQQTPGQGLQFLFEYFSETQRNKGNFPGRFSGRQFSNSRSEMNVSTLELGDSALYLCASSLVPAGGSDTQYFGPGTRLTVL.

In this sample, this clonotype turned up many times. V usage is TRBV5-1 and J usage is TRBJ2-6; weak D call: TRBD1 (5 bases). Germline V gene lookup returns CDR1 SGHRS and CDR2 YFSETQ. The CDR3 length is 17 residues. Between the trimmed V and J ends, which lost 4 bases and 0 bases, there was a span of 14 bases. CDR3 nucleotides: TGCGCCAGCAGCCTAACTACGACAGCCTCTGGGGCCAACGTCCTGACTTTC. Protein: CASSLTTTASGANVLTF.

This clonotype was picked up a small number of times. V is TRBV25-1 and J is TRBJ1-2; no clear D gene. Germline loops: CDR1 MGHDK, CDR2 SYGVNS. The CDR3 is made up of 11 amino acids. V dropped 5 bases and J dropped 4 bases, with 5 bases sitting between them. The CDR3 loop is CASSSFYGYTF. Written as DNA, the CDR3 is TGTGCCAGCAGTAGCTTCTATGGCTACACCTTC.

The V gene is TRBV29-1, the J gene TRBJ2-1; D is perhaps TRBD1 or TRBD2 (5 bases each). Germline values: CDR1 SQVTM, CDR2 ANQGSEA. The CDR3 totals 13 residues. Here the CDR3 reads CGFPGRYYNEQFF. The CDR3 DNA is TGCGGCTTCCCGGGACGGTATTACAATGAGCAGTTCTTC.

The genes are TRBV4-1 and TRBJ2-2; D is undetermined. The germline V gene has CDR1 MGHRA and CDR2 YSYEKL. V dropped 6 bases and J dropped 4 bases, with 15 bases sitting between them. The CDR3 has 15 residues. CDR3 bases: TGCGCCAGCAGTTACCCGGCTCGTTCCACCGGGGAGCTGTTTTTT. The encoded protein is CASSYPARSTGELFF.

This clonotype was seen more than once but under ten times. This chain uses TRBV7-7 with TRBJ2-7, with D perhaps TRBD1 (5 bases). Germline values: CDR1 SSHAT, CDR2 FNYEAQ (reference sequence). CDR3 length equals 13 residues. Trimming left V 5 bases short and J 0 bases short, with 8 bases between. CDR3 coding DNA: TGTGCCAGCAGCCAGGGTCTCTCCTACGAGCAGTACTTC. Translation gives CASSQGLSYEQYF.

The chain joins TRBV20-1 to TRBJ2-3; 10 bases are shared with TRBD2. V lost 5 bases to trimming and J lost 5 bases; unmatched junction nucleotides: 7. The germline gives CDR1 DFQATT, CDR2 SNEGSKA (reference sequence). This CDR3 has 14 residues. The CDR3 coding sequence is TGCAGTGCTGGCGGGACTAGCGAAGGAGATACGCAGTATTTT. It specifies CSAGGTSEGDTQYF.

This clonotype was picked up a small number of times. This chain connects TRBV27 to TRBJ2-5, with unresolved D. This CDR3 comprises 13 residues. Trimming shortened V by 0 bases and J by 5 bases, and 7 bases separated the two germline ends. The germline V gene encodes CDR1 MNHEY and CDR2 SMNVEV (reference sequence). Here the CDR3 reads CASSLSAYETQYF. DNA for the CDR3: TGTGCCAGCAGTTTATCCGCGTACGAGACCCAGTACTTC.

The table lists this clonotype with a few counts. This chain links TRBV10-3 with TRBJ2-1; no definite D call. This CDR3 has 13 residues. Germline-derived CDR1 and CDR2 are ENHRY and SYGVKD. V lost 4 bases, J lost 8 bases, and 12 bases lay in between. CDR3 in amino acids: CAISVTQNDEQFF. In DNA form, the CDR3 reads TGTGCCATCAGTGTAACGCAGAACGATGAGCAGTTCTTC.

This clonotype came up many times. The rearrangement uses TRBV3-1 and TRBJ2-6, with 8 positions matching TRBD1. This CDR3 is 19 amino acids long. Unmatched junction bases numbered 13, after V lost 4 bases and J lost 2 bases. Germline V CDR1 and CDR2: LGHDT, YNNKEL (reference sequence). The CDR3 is CASSRIVNRGAAGANVLTF. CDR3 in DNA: TGTGCCAGCAGCCGAATCGTAAACAGGGGGGCGGCTGGGGCCAACGTCCTGACTTTC.

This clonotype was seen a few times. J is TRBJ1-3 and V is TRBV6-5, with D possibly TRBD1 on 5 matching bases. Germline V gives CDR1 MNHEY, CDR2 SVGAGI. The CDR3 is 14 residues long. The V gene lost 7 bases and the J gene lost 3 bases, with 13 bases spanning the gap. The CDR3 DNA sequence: TGTGCCAGCACCAGGGCAGGGCTTGGAAACACCATATATTTT. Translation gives CASTRAGLGNTIYF.

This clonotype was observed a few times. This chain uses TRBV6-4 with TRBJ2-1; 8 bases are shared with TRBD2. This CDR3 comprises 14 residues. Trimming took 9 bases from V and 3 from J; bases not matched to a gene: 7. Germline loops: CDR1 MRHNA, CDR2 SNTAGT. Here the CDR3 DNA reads TGTGCCAGGGTCTTAGCGGGGAACTACAATGAGCAGTTCTTC. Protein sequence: CARVLAGNYNEQFF.

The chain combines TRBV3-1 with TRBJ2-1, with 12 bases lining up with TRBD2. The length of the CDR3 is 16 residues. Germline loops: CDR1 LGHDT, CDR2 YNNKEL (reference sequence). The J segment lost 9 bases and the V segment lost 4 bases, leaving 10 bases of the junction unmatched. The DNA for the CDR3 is TGTGCCAGCAGCCCCTCCCGACTAGCGGGAGAAACTGAGCAGTTCTTC. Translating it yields CASSPSRLAGETEQFF.

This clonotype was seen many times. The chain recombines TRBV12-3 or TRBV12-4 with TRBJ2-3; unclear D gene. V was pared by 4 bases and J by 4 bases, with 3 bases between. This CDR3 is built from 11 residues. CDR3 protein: CASSSPDTQYF. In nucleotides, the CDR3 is TGTGCCAGCAGTTCTCCAGATACGCAGTATTTT.

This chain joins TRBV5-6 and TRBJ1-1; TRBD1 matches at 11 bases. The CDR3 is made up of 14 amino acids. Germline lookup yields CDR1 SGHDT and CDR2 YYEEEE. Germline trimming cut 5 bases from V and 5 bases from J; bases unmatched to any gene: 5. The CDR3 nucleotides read TGTGCCAGCAGGGGGGACAGGGGGAGGACTGAAGCTTTCTTT. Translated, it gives CASRGDRGRTEAFF.

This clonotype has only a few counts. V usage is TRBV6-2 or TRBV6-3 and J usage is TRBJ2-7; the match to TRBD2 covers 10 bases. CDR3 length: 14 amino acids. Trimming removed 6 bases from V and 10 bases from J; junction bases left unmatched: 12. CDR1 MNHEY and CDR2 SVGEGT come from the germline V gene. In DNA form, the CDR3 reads TGTGCCAGCAGCAACCCGCTCTCTAGCGGGGGTCAGTACTTC. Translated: CASSNPLSSGGQYF.

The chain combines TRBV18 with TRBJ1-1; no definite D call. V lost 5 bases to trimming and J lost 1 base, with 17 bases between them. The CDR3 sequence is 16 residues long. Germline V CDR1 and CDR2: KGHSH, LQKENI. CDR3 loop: CASSTTPREANTEAFF. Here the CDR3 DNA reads TGTGCCAGCTCAACTACACCCCGGGAAGCGAACACTGAAGCTTTCTTT.

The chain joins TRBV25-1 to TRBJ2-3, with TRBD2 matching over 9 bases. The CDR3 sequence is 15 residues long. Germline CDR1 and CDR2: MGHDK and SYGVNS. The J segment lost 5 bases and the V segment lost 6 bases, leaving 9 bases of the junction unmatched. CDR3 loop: CASSRLAGVQDTQYF. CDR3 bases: TGTGCCAGCAGCAGGTTAGCGGGAGTGCAAGATACGCAGTATTTT.

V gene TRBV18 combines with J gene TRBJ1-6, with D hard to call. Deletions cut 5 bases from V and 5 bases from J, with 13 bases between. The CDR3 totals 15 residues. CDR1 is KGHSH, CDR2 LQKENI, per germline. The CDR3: CASSADIADNSPLHF. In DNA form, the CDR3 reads TGTGCCAGCTCAGCAGACATCGCTGATAATTCACCCCTCCACTTT. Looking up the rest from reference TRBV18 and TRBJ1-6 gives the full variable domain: NAGVMQNPRHLVRRRGQEARLRCSPMKGHSHVYWYRQLPEEGLKFMVYLQKENIIDESGMPKERFSAEFPKEGPSILRIQQVVRGDSAAYFCASSADIADNSPLHFGNGTRLTVT.

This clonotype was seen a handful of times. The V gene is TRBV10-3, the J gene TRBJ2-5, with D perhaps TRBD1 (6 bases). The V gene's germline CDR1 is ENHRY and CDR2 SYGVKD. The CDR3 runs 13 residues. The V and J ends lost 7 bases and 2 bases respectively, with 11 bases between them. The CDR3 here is CAITRTAQETQYF. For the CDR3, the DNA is TGTGCCATCACCCGGACAGCGCAAGAGACCCAGTACTTC.

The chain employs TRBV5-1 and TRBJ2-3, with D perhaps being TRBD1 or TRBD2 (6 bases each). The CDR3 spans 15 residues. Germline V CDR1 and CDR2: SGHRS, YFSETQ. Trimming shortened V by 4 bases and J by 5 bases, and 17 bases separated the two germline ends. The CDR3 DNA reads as TGCGCCAGCAGCCCCGAGGGGGGCGGGGTAGATACGCAGTATTTT. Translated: CASSPEGGGVDTQYF.

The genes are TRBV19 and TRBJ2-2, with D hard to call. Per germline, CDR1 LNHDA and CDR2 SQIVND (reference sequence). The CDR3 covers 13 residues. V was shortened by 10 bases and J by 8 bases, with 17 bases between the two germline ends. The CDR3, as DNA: TGTGCCACGAAACCAACCGTCATAGGGGAGCTGTTTTTT. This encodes CATKPTVIGELFF. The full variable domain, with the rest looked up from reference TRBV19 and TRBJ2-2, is DGGITQSPKYLFRKEGQNVTLSCEQNLNHDAMYWYRQDPGQGLRLIYYSQIVNDFQKGDIAEGYSVSREKKESFPLTVTSAQKNPTAFYLCATKPTVIGELFFGEGSRLTVL.

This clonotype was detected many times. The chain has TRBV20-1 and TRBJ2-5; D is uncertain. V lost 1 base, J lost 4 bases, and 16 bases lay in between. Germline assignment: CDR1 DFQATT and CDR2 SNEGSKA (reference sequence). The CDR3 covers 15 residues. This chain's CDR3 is CSARAPRAWGETQYF. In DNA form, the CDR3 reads TGCAGTGCTAGAGCCCCCCGGGCCTGGGGAGAGACCCAGTACTTC.

CDR3 loop: CASSLDSQYTEAFF. In DNA form, the CDR3 reads TGTGCCAGCAGCTTGGACAGCCAATACACTGAAGCTTTCTTT. This chain links TRBV7-2 with TRBJ1-1, with a tentative D call TRBD1 (6 bases). The CDR3 runs 14 residues. Germline loops: CDR1 SGHTA, CDR2 FQGNSA. Trimming took off 3 bases at V and 3 bases at J, with 11 bases between the two ends.

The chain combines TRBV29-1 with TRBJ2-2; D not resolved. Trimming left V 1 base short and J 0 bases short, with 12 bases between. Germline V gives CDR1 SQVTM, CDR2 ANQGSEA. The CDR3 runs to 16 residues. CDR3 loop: CSVEAPFRSNTGELFF. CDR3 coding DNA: TGCAGCGTTGAAGCCCCTTTTCGATCGAACACCGGGGAGCTGTTTTTT.